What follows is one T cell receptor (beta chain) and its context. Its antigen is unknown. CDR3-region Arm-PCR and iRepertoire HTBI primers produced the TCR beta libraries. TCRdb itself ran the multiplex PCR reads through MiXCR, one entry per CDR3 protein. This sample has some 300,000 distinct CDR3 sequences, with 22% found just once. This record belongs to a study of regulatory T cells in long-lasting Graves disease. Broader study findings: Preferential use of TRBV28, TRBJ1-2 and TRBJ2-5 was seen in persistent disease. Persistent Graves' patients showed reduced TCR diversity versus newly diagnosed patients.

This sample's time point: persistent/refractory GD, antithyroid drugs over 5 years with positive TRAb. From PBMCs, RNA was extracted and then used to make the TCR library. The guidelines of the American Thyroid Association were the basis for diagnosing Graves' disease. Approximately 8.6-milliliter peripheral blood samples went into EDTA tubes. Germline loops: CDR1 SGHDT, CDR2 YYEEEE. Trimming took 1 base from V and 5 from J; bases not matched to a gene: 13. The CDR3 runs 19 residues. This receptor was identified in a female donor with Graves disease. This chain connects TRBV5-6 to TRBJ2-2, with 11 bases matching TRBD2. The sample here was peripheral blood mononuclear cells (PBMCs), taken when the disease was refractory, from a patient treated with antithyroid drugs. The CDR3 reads CASSLSMKLAGVKTGELFF. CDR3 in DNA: TGTGCCAGCAGCTTGTCAATGAAACTAGCGGGAGTAAAAACCGGGGAGCTGTTTTTT.